This TCR beta chain originates from a study of cytomegalovirus exposure and HLA in healthy donors. V trimming: 1 base; J trimming: 2 bases; junction bases outside the gene matches: 4. Germline CDR1 reads SGHNT; CDR2 reads YYREEE (reference sequence). The CDR3 is made up of 16 amino acids. The assay was immunoSEQ multiplex PCR, and TCRdb's table has in-frame clones only and misses some. The data hold over 100,000 clones, with almost 90% observed a single time. This rearrangement joins TRBV5-4 to TRBJ2-2; 8 positions agree with TRBD2. The source material was PBMCs. The clonotype comes from a woman younger than 30 in good health and CMV-seronegative. In DNA form, the CDR3 reads TGTGCCAGCAGCTTGTACGGGGGGGGCAACACCGGGGAGCTGTTTTTT. It translates to CASSLYGGGNTGELFF.